This entry describes one TCR beta chain. The use of a sample-barcoded 5' primer and a J-beta primer mix characterized a second PCR of roughly 7 to 11 cycles. TCRdb independently ran MiXCR on the 5' RACE reads; one entry per CDR3 protein. The repertoire holds over 600,000 distinct CDR3 sequences, with about 21% as singletons. The data stem from a study of blood T cells in healthy people across ages. Looked up from germline, CDR1 is SGHRS and CDR2 is YFSETQ. V lost 3 bases and J 7 bases, leaving 8 bases between the germline ends. The length of the CDR3 is 13 residues. The rearrangement links TRBV5-1 to TRBJ1-6, with unresolved D. The sequence was obtained from a man in his 70s in good health. The material sequenced was blood. CDR3 sequence reads: CASSSDRNSPLHF. DNA of the CDR3: TGCGCCAGCAGCTCCGACCGGAATTCACCCCTCCACTTT.